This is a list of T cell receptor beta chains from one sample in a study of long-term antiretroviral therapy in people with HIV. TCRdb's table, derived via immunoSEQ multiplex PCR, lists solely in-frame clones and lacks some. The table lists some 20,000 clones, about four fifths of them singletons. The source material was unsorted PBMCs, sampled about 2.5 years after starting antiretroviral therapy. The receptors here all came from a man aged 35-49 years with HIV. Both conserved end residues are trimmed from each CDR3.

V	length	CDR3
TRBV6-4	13	ASSGSSGDTGELF
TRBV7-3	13	ASSPGTVLPNTQY
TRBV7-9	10	ASSLEWDVLT
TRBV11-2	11	ASSATGDNEQF
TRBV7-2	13	ASSLGTGSNEKLF
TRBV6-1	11	ASSGGSADTQY
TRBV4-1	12	ASSPSGTIYEQY
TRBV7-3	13	ASSVGLAGPYEQY
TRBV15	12	ATSGARGQETQY
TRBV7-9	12	ASSGGPNREEQY
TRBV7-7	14	ASSLVGGMGTDTQY
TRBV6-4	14	ASSPKGREVSGELF
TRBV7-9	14	ASSPDATGLVYGYT
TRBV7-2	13	ASSFRGGSQNIQY
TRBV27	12	ASSLRETNEKLF
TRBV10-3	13	AISRTGGSNEKLF
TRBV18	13	ASSLSGGASYEQY
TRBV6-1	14	ASSEAPTGGPLEQF
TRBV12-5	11	ASGPMLTGGYT
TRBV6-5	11	ASSGGGLQPQH
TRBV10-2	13	ATSGFDAEVNTIY
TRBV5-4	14	ASSFIQGTDYNEQF
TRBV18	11	ASSRLDTGELF
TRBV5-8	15	ASSFLSDRVRVYEQY
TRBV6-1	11	ASSEDGYYGYT
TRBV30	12	AWNQQGAGEKLF
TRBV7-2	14	ASSPRAGSSGNTIY
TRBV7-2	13	ASSDRGGSTDTQY
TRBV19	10	AIQQGTGELF
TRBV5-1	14	ASSSDGSRSTDTQY
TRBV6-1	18	ASSEALRLLAGSGANVLT
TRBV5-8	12	ASSFLTGTDIQY
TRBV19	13	ASSRDRTNTGELF
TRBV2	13	ASSEEIRSNYGYT
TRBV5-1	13	ASSYTSGTHNEQF
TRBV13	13	ASSLMGSGANVLT
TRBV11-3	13	ASSSSNSPLDEQF
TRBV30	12	AWRTVPNTGELF
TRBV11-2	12	ASSLSGGSGELF
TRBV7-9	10	ASSSHGLQQF
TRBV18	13	ASSPPSGGLYEQY
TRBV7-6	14	ASSLGSGGGTDTQY
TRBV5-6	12	ASSVGQPNYGYT
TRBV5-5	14	ASSLYAGEPPDTQY
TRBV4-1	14	ASSLRPGASYNEQF
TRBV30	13	AWCPGGQGAYEQY
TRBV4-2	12	ASSHSGSTGELF
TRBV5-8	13	ASSLQGLASYEQY
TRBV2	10	ASGQHTYEQY
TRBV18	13	ASSPSAGGSDGYT
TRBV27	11	ASWDSVGGEQY
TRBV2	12	ASQVGGMNTEAF
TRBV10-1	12	ASSETSSGNTIY